This T cell receptor (beta chain) emerged from a study of tumor and adjacent non-tumor tissue in lung cancer. About the research overall: Stage I to III disease affected 10 men and roughly 5 women aged about 30 to 85. Study-wide results and limits: In normal lung, the top 100 clones were significantly more dominant than in tumor.

This clonotype showed up many times. Antigen: not known. TCRbeta libraries were built with three rounds of nested PCR, modified from ARM-PCR. MiXCR was run by TCRdb on the multiplex PCR reads, yielding one entry per CDR3 protein. Of tens of thousands of distinct CDR3 sequences listed, about 72% are singletons. V was trimmed by 4 bases and J by 2 bases, leaving 8 bases between them. In germline, CDR1 is SNHLY, CDR2 FYNNEI. CDR3 length equals 13 residues. The template was RNA from unsorted bulk tissue. Newly diagnosed lung cancer patients had thoracic surgery in China, August–late 2014, without prior chemotherapy.

The sequence derives from a man aged 55 to 70 with non-small cell lung cancer. The sequenced sample was lung tumor tissue. This chain connects TRBV2 to TRBJ2-5; no reliable D call. CDR3 amino acids: CASSVQAQETQYF. DNA of the CDR3: TGTGCCAGCAGTGTCCAAGCGCAAGAGACCCAGTACTTC.